Presented here are 25 T cell receptor beta chains from one specimen sequenced in a study of blood T cell repertoires in COVID-19. The table came from immunoSEQ multiplex PCR; TCRdb's copy has only in-frame clones and leaves some out. The sample lists about 98,000 clones; around 75% were seen once. The sample taken for sequencing was peripheral blood. The receptor source for this set is a man between 65 and 85 years old with acute or convalescent COVID-19.

The V gene is TRBV7-3, the J gene TRBJ2-1, with 7 positions matching TRBD2. CDR3 size: 14 residues. Germline assignment: CDR1 SGHTA and CDR2 FQGTGA. Germline trimming cut 3 bases from V and 7 bases from J; bases unmatched to any gene: 6. As DNA, the CDR3 is TGTGCCAGCAGCTTGGGGGAGGGCCTAAATGAGCAGTTCTTC. Translated: CASSLGEGLNEQFF.

The V call is TRBV28, the J call TRBJ2-3; the D gene is possibly TRBD1 (6 bases). V lost 4 bases and J lost 2, with 13 bases in between. The CDR3 totals 15 residues. Germline loops: CDR1 MDHEN, CDR2 SYDVKM. The CDR3 bases are TGTGCCAGCAGTTGGCAGGGGAAGTCCACAGATACGCAGTATTTT. Translation: CASSWQGKSTDTQYF.

The V gene is TRBV9, the J gene TRBJ2-2; the match to TRBD1 covers 7 bases. This CDR3 is 15 amino acids long. The germline V gene has CDR1 SGDLS and CDR2 YYNGEE. The trim removed 3 bases at V and 1 base at J, leaving 3 bases unmatched. The CDR3 DNA follows: TGTGCCAGCAGCGGGGACAGCAAGAACACCGGGGAGCTGTTTTTT. Its translation is CASSGDSKNTGELFF.

This clone was detected only a few times. The genes are TRBV6-5 and TRBJ2-7; D is unclear. The CDR3 has 11 amino acids. V lost 4 bases and J lost 3, with 4 bases in between. Per germline, CDR1 MNHEY and CDR2 SVGAGI. As DNA, the CDR3 is TGTGCCAGCAGTTCCTTCTACGAGCAGTACTTC. Its protein product is CASSSFYEQYF.

The V and J genes are TRBV28 and TRBJ1-2; D ambiguous. CDR1 and CDR2 (germline): MDHEN, SYDVKM. Trimming cost V 2 bases and J 0 bases, with 7 bases left between them. CDR3 size: 14 residues. CDR3: CASSLEAANYGYTF. The CDR3 DNA follows: TGTGCCAGCAGTTTAGAGGCAGCTAACTATGGCTACACCTTC.

This clone was observed a handful of times. The genes are TRBV11-2 and TRBJ1-6; maybe TRBD1 (5 bases). In germline, CDR1 is SGHAT, CDR2 FQNNGV. The CDR3 consists of 15 residues. Trimming removed 0 bases at V and 6 bases at J, with 9 bases between. CDR3 DNA sequence: TGTGCCAGCAGCTTAGATCCAGGGTCTAATTCACCCCTCCACTTT. Protein sequence: CASSLDPGSNSPLHF.

V usage is TRBV19 and J usage is TRBJ2-3; no clear D. This CDR3 contains 17 residues. With 9 bases removed from V and 2 bases from J, the gap between germline ends came to 24 bases. CDR1 and CDR2 from the germline V gene are LNHDA and SQIVND (reference sequence). CDR3 sequence: CASPRQRKANYTDTQYF. DNA for the CDR3: TGTGCCAGCCCACGCCAGAGGAAAGCCAACTACACAGATACGCAGTATTTT.

The V gene is TRBV29-1, the J gene TRBJ2-5, with D possibly matching TRBD1 (6 bases). The CDR3 has 14 residues. The germline V gene has CDR1 SQVTM and CDR2 ANQGSEA. Trimming removed 5 bases from V and 5 bases from J, with 18 bases in between. This CDR3 is CSVLEGMGAETQYF. The CDR3 DNA reads as TGCAGCGTTCTTGAGGGGATGGGGGCCGAGACCCAGTACTTC.

J is TRBJ2-3 and V is TRBV5-1, with 7 bases identical to TRBD2. This CDR3 has 15 residues. Trimming cost V 3 bases and J 2 bases; bases outside gene matches: 6. Germline CDR1 SGHRS, CDR2 YFSETQ. The CDR3 DNA reads TGCGCCAGCAGCTGGCCAGCGGGAACCACAGATACGCAGTATTTT. It is translated as CASSWPAGTTDTQYF. The variable domain in full, with the rest retrieved from reference TRBV5-1 and TRBJ2-3, is KAGVTQTPRYLIKTRGQQVTLSCSPISGHRSVSWYQQTPGQGLQFLFEYFSETQRNKGNFPGRFSGRQFSNSRSEMNVSTLELGDSALYLCASSWPAGTTDTQYFGPGTRLTVL.

This rearrangement joins TRBV6-2 or TRBV6-3 to TRBJ1-3; tentative D call: TRBD1 (6 bases). There are 14 residues in the CDR3. Germline assignment: CDR1 MNHEY and CDR2 SVGEGT. The V end was cut by 5 bases, the J end by 2 bases, with 10 bases between. This CDR3 reads CASSLGTPGNTIYF. CDR3 nucleotides: TGTGCCAGCAGTCTGGGGACACCTGGAAACACCATATATTTT.

This rearrangement joins TRBV27 to TRBJ2-1; D remains ambiguous. CDR1 is MNHEY, CDR2 SMNVEV, per germline (reference sequence). V lost 3 bases and J lost 5, with 8 bases in between. The CDR3 is 13 amino acids. The CDR3 DNA reads as TGTGCCAGCAGTTTTTACGGAGACAATGAGCAGTTCTTC. Its protein is CASSFYGDNEQFF.

V and J are TRBV7-9 and TRBJ2-1; 8 positions agree with TRBD2. V was clipped by 3 bases and J by 2 bases; unmatched bases: 0. CDR1 SEHNR and CDR2 FQNEAQ come from the germline V gene (reference sequence). This CDR3 is built from 14 residues. The DNA of the CDR3 is TGTGCCAGCAGCTTCGGGAGGGCCTACAATGAGCAGTTCTTC. It specifies CASSFGRAYNEQFF. Based on the CDR3 plus reference TRBV7-9 and TRBJ2-1, the full variable domain is DTGVSQNPRHKITKRGQNVTFRCDPISEHNRLYWYRQTLGQGPEFLTYFQNEAQLEKSRLLSDRFSAERPKGSFSTLEIQRTEQGDSAMYLCASSFGRAYNEQFFGPGTRLTVL.

This chain uses TRBV4-1 with TRBJ2-7, with 9 bases fitting TRBD1. In germline, CDR1 is MGHRA, CDR2 YSYEKL. The CDR3 runs 16 residues. V shed 0 bases, J shed 1 base, and the junction held 4 bases outside the gene matches. The CDR3 region is CASSQEVGQGSYEQYF. In DNA form, the CDR3 reads TGCGCCAGCAGCCAAGAAGTAGGACAGGGGTCCTACGAGCAGTACTTC.

The genes are TRBV5-1 and TRBJ2-7; 10 bases fit TRBD2. Germline values: CDR1 SGHRS, CDR2 YFSETQ. The CDR3 covers 15 residues. Trimming removed 0 bases from V and 3 bases from J; junction bases left unmatched: 3. The CDR3 DNA reads TGCGCCAGCAGCTTGGGTCTAGCGGGAGACTACGAGCAGTACTTC. As protein: CASSLGLAGDYEQYF.

The V call is TRBV9, the J call TRBJ2-6; no definite D call. Trimming removed 3 bases from V and 0 bases from J, with 4 bases in between. Germline CDR1 reads SGDLS; CDR2 reads YYNGEE. This CDR3 comprises 14 residues. CDR3 sequence reads: CASSASSGANVLTF. The CDR3 DNA sequence: TGTGCCAGCAGCGCGAGCTCTGGGGCCAACGTCCTGACTTTC.

In its sample, this clone ranks as medium-sized (0.01 to 0.1%). V and J are TRBV6-5 and TRBJ2-2; D perhaps matches TRBD1 (6 bases). The CDR3 sequence is 15 residues long. Between the trimmed V and J ends, which lost 7 bases and 0 bases, there was a span of 12 bases. Germline CDR1 MNHEY, CDR2 SVGAGI. CDR3 loop: CASITGTTNTGELFF. As DNA, the CDR3 is TGTGCCAGCATAACGGGGACAACGAACACCGGGGAGCTGTTTTTT.

The V gene is TRBV24-1, the J gene TRBJ2-1, with TRBD2 as a possible D gene (6 bases). CDR3 length: 16 amino acids. Germline V gene lookup returns CDR1 KGHDR and CDR2 SFDVKD. With 3 bases removed from V and 6 bases from J, the gap between germline ends came to 17 bases. The CDR3: CATSDVPPGVGNEQFF. CDR3 coding DNA: TGTGCCACCAGTGATGTCCCCCCGGGAGTAGGCAATGAGCAGTTCTTC.

The V call is TRBV9, the J call TRBJ2-1; possible D gene TRBD1, 6 bases. The CDR3 contains 14 residues. V was pared by 0 bases and J by 3 bases, with 7 bases between. Germline V CDR1 and CDR2: SGDLS, YYNGEE. CDR3 amino acids: CASSVATGYNEQFF. CDR3 sequence (DNA): TGTGCCAGCAGCGTAGCGACAGGCTACAATGAGCAGTTCTTC.

This clone appeared a few times. The J gene is TRBJ2-3, the V gene TRBV20-1; D not certain. The CDR3 length is 10 residues. V shed 5 bases and J shed 11 bases, with 11 bases lying between them. Per the germline V gene, CDR1 is DFQATT and CDR2 is SNEGSKA (reference sequence). The CDR3 DNA follows: TGCAGTGCTGTGAACGTACTGCAGTATTTT. Translating it yields CSAVNVLQYF.

The gene calls are TRBV27 and TRBJ2-4; TRBD2 matches 8 bases. Germline V lookup: CDR1 MNHEY, CDR2 SMNVEV (reference sequence). This CDR3 is built from 17 residues. With 1 base clipped from V and 0 bases from J, the junction kept 5 bases outside the gene matches. The CDR3 nucleotides are TGTGCCAGCAGTTTATTTGGGCGGGGGGCAGCCAAAAACATTCAGTACTTC. Translating it yields CASSLFGRGAAKNIQYF.

The chain uses TRBV2 and TRBJ2-7; 10 bases map to TRBD1. The CDR3 is made up of 15 amino acids. Trimming removed 8 bases from V and 2 bases from J; junction bases left unmatched: 9. Germline V lookup: CDR1 SNHLY, CDR2 FYNNEI. For the CDR3, the DNA is TGTGCCAGCTGTGGTACCGGGACAGGGGCCTACGAGCAGTACTTC. It encodes CASCGTGTGAYEQYF.

This clone was counted a few times. CDR3 sequence: CASSSGQLGGYTF. The CDR3 DNA follows: TGTGCCAGCAGTTCAGGACAGTTAGGCGGCTACACCTTC. The V call is TRBV28, the J call TRBJ1-2; D possibly corresponds to TRBD1 (6 bases). The CDR3 runs 13 residues. The V end was cut by 4 bases, the J end by 8 bases, with 14 bases between. Per germline, CDR1 MDHEN and CDR2 SYDVKM.

V and J are TRBV15 and TRBJ2-7, with TRBD2 matching over 9 bases. V shed 1 base and J 2 bases; nucleotides not matched to a gene: 18. The CDR3 contains 20 residues. Germline V gene data show CDR1 as LNHNV and CDR2 as YYDKDF (reference sequence). The CDR3 DNA reads as TGTGCCACCAGCAGAGGTATAGGACTGAATATAGCGGGGGCCACCTACGAGCAGTACTTC. It encodes CATSRGIGLNIAGATYEQYF.

The rearrangement uses TRBV6-5 and TRBJ2-1, with TRBD2 identical over 12 bases. The V and J ends lost 8 bases and 7 bases, in that order; junction bases with no gene match: 9. The CDR3 sequence is 15 residues long. Germline CDR1 MNHEY, CDR2 SVGAGI. The CDR3 reads CASATSGSFRNEQFF. The CDR3 bases are TGTGCCAGCGCGACTAGCGGGAGTTTTAGGAATGAGCAGTTCTTC.

CDR3 nucleotide sequence: TGTGCCACCAGTGATCCTCACCTAGCGGGAGGTGAGCAGTACTTC. Translation: CATSDPHLAGGEQYF. The chain recombines TRBV24-1 with TRBJ2-7; 11 bases are shared with TRBD2. Germline CDR1 is KGHDR and CDR2 is SFDVKD. The CDR3 loop spans 15 amino acids. Unmatched junction bases numbered 7, after V lost 3 bases and J lost 7 bases.